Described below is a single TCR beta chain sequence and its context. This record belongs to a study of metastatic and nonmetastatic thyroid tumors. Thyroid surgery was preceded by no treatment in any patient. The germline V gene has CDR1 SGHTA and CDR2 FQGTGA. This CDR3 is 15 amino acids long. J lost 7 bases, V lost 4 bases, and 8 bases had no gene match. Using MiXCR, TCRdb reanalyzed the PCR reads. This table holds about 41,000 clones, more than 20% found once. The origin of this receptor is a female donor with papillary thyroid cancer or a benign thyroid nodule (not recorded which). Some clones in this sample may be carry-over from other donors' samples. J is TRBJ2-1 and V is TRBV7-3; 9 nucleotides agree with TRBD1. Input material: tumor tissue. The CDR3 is CASSSRQGVENEQFF. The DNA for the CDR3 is TGTGCCAGCAGCTCCCGACAGGGGGTTGAAAATGAGCAGTTCTTC.